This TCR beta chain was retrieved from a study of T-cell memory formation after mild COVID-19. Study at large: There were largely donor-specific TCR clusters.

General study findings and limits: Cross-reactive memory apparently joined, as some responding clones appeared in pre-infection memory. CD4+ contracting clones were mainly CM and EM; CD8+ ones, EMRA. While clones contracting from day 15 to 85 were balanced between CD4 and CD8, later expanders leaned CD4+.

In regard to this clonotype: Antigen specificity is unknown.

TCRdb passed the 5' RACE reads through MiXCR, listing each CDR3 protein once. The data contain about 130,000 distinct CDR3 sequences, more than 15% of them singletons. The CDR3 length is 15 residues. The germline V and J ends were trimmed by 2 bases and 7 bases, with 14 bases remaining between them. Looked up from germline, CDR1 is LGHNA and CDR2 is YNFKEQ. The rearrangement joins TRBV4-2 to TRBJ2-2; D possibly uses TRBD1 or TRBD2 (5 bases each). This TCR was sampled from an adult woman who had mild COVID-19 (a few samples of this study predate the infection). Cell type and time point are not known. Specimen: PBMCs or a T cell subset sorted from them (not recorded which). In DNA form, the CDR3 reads TGTGCCAGCAGCCAAACAGGTCCGGAGGTCGGGGAGCTGTTTTTT. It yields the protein CASSQTGPEVGELFF.